These T cell receptor beta chains were read from a single sample in a study of vaccination and CD4 T cells after COVID-19. TCRdb ran MiXCR on the PCR reads and lists one entry per CDR3 protein. The sample has just under 10,000 distinct CDR3 sequences, 50% to 65% seen once. Their antigen targets remain unknown. The material sequenced was CD4+ T cells from blood, cultured in vitro. These receptors all come from a human donor who had recovered from COVID-19. CDR3s leave out the opening cysteine and the closing phenylalanine or tryptophan. Fields, in order: V gene, D gene, J gene, CDR3 protein. A D gene is named only where the DNA matches it firmly.

V: TRBV15
D: TRBD1
J: TRBJ2-5
CDR3: ATSKNRGLGETQY

V: TRBV12-3/TRBV12-4
D: NA
J: TRBJ2-1
CDR3: ASSSRGGNFNEQF

V: TRBV7-9
D: NA
J: TRBJ1-1
CDR3: ASSLRETGLEAF

V: TRBV27
D: NA
J: TRBJ1-4
CDR3: ASSPRGRGGEKLF

V: TRBV11-3
D: TRBD1
J: TRBJ2-2
CDR3: ASSPSRTGGSGELF

V: TRBV28
D: NA
J: TRBJ1-1
CDR3: ASSPGPPQNTEAF

V: TRBV6-2/TRBV6-3
D: TRBD2
J: TRBJ2-2
CDR3: ASSMRAGGTGELF

V: TRBV10-3
D: TRBD1
J: TRBJ1-2
CDR3: AISEGQDYGYT

V: TRBV12-3/TRBV12-4
D: TRBD1
J: TRBJ1-6
CDR3: ASSLRGQGSPLH

V: TRBV20-1
D: TRBD2
J: TRBJ2-5
CDR3: SARPLDAPSGAFPWGETQY

V: TRBV20-1
D: NA
J: TRBJ1-2
CDR3: SARPAGYNYGYT

V: TRBV5-1
D: TRBD1
J: TRBJ1-2
CDR3: ASSFVPGQGQASGYT

V: TRBV7-9
D: NA
J: TRBJ2-5
CDR3: ASSRTPGAVETQY

V: TRBV7-8
D: TRBD2
J: TRBJ2-7
CDR3: ASSFPFGGSEQY

V: TRBV30
D: NA
J: TRBJ1-1
CDR3: AWARWNTEAF

V: TRBV12-3/TRBV12-4
D: NA
J: TRBJ2-5
CDR3: ASSLVASFGQY

V: TRBV20-1
D: NA
J: TRBJ1-1
CDR3: SARAAGRRTEAF

V: TRBV28
D: TRBD1
J: TRBJ1-2
CDR3: ASGTGAYGYT

V: TRBV6-1
D: NA
J: TRBJ2-1
CDR3: ASSEGSGGYNEQF

V: TRBV19
D: NA
J: TRBJ1-1
CDR3: ASTANWNTEAF

V: TRBV6-1
D: NA
J: TRBJ1-1
CDR3: ASRRGTEAF

V: TRBV6-5
D: NA
J: TRBJ2-5
CDR3: ASSYGGKETQY

V: TRBV6-1
D: NA
J: TRBJ2-1
CDR3: ASSQQGSSYNEQF

V: TRBV20-1
D: NA
J: TRBJ2-3
CDR3: SALTLEGTGDTQY

V: TRBV12-3/TRBV12-4
D: NA
J: TRBJ1-5
CDR3: ASSLEWGTLNQPQH

V: TRBV7-9
D: NA
J: TRBJ1-1
CDR3: ASSLAGRVGTEAF

V: TRBV20-1
D: NA
J: TRBJ1-5
CDR3: SAREAINQPQH

V: TRBV6-2/TRBV6-3
D: NA
J: TRBJ1-1
CDR3: ASTRAGRGTEAF

V: TRBV20-1
D: NA
J: TRBJ2-2
CDR3: SARLPPGELF

V: TRBV12-3/TRBV12-4
D: TRBD2
J: TRBJ2-1
CDR3: ASSPIELAGTYNEQF

V: TRBV10-3
D: NA
J: TRBJ2-3
CDR3: AANPGATDTQY

V: TRBV14
D: NA
J: TRBJ2-7
CDR3: ASSQGTFSYEQY

V: TRBV27
D: NA
J: TRBJ2-7
CDR3: ASSTRTGANRQY

V: TRBV7-9
D: NA
J: TRBJ1-2
CDR3: ASSLAGVNGYT

V: TRBV10-3
D: TRBD1
J: TRBJ2-3
CDR3: ATRQGVGTDTQY

V: TRBV10-3
D: TRBD2
J: TRBJ2-3
CDR3: AIAGGNTDTQY